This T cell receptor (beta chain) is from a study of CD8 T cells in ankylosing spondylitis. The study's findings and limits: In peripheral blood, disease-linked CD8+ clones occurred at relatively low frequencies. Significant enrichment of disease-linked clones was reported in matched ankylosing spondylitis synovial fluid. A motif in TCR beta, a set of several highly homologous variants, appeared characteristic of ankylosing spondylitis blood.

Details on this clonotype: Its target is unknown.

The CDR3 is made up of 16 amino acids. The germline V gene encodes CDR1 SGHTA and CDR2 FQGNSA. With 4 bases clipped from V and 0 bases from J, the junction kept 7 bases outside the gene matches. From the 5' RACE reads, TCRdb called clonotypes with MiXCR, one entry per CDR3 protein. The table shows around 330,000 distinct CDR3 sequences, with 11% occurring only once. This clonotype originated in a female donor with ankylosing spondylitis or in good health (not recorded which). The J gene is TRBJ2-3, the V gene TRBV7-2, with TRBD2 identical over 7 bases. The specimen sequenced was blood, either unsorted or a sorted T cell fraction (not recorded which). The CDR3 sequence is CASSYSLASSTDTQYF. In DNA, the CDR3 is TGTGCCAGCAGCTATTCACTAGCGAGCAGCACAGATACGCAGTATTTT.